This TCR beta chain was obtained from a study of blood T cell repertoires in COVID-19. This CDR3 comprises 15 residues. The V gene lost 8 bases and the J gene lost 1 base, with 16 bases spanning the gap. In germline, CDR1 is SNHLY, CDR2 FYNNEI. Method: immunoSEQ multiplex PCR; TCRdb's copy keeps in-frame clones and lacks some. The sample lists 30,000 to 40,000 clones; more than 75% were seen once. Sequencing was performed on peripheral blood. The chain joins TRBV2 to TRBJ2-3, with D perhaps matching TRBD1 (5 bases). The receptor was isolated from an elderly man with acute or convalescent COVID-19. This CDR3 reads CASSWQGAGTDTQYF. CDR3 DNA: TGTGCCAGCTCATGGCAGGGCGCTGGCACAGATACGCAGTATTTT.